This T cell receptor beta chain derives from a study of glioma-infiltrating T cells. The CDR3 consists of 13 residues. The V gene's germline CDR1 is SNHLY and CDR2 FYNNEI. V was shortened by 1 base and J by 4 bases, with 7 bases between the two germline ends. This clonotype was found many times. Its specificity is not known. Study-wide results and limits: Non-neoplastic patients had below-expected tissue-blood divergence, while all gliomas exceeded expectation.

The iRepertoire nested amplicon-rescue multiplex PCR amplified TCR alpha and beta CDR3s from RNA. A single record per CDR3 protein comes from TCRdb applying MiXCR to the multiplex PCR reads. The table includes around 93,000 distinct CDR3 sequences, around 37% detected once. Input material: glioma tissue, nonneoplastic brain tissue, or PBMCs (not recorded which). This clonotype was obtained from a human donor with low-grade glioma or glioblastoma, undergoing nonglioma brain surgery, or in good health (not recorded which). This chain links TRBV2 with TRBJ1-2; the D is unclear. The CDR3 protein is CASSEGGSYGYTF. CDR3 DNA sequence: TGTGCCAGCAGTGAAGGTGGCAGCTATGGCTACACCTTC.